The 21 T cell receptor beta chains reported below all come from one sample, sequenced in a study of breast tumors, draining lymph nodes, adjacent tissues (dated by TCRdb to 2016 to 2017). The axillary draining lymph nodes of breast cancer patients were the source of the lymph node samples. Libraries were made using multiplex PCR. These reads were obtained on an Illumina HiSeq 2000. Through fastp at Q25 and MiXCR, TCRdb rebuilt clones from the public reads, retaining in-frame beta chains. For every CDR3 protein sequence, its rows merge into one entry that carries the most common genes and DNA. In all, the sample holds approximately 180,000 distinct CDR3 sequences, and more than 25% of those were seen once. The biggest ten clones account for about 3.8% of the sample. Sequenced material: axillary lymph node tissue. These receptors originate from a female donor with breast cancer. Some clones in this sample may be carry-over from other donors' samples.

Many counts were recorded for this clonotype. The J gene is TRBJ1-2, the V gene TRBV18; D possibly corresponds to TRBD1 (5 bases). V lost 1 base and J 4 bases, leaving 10 bases between the germline ends. There are 14 residues in the CDR3. CDR1 is KGHSH, CDR2 LQKENI, per germline. CDR3 sequence: CASSPRDALYGYTF. CDR3 coding DNA: TGTGCCAGCTCACCACGGGACGCTCTCTATGGCTACACCTTC.

This clonotype was seen more than once but under ten times. A much larger clone lies a single base off, so this may be a read error. The V gene is TRBV6-5, the J gene TRBJ1-2; TRBD1 is a possible D gene (5 bases). Germline values: CDR1 MNHEY, CDR2 SVGAGI. The ends were cut back, 11 bases at V and 8 bases at J, with 15 bases in the middle. The CDR3 has 11 amino acids. CDR3 residues: CASGQGGGYTF. CDR3 in DNA: TGTGCCTCCGGGCAGGGCGGAGGCTACACCTTC.

To note about this clonotype: This likely comes from a read error, as the CDR3 has no conserved phenylalanine or tryptophan at its end. The limits of the CDR3 on the DNA are not certain, so only TCRdb's listed CDR3 is given. The chain recombines TRBV4-1 with TRBJ2-1; the table assigns TRBD2, which was not confirmed against the DNA. CDR1 and CDR2 from the germline V gene are MGHRA and YSYEKL. 16 amino acids form the CDR3, both terminal residues included. The CDR3 loop reads CASSQRTSGANNEQLL.

The rearrangement joins TRBV10-2 to TRBJ1-2; D perhaps matches TRBD1 (6 bases). The CDR3 extends over 15 amino acids. CDR1 WSHSY and CDR2 SAAADI come from the germline V gene. V was shortened by 4 bases and J by 0 bases, with 12 bases between the two germline ends. The CDR3 protein is CASSGDGGANYGYTF. The CDR3 DNA reads TGCGCCAGCAGTGGGGACGGGGGCGCTAACTATGGCTACACCTTC.

This clonotype occurred many times. The genes are TRBV5-1 and TRBJ2-7; D is possibly TRBD1 (5 bases). This CDR3 has 16 residues. The germline gives CDR1 SGHRS, CDR2 YFSETQ. V lost 8 bases and J lost 2, with 23 bases in between. The CDR3: CARGVLGPPPAYEQYF. For the CDR3, the DNA is TGCGCCAGAGGGGTCCTAGGTCCACCACCGGCCTACGAGCAGTACTTC.

This clonotype came up once. The J gene is TRBJ1-6, the V gene TRBV19; TRBD1 is a possible D gene (5 bases). V lost 6 bases, J lost 9 bases, and 21 bases lay in between. CDR1 and CDR2 from the germline V gene are LNHDA and SQIVND (reference sequence). The CDR3 covers 16 residues. The CDR3 reads CASSSSAGGGGSPLHF. The CDR3 DNA reads TGTGCCAGTAGCTCAAGCGCGGGAGGTGGGGGTTCACCCCTCCACTTT.

This clonotype came up many times. The chain recombines TRBV24-1 with TRBJ2-2; the D gene could be TRBD1 or TRBD2 (5 bases each). This CDR3 region has 15 residues. Trimming cost V 5 bases and J 0 bases, with 9 bases left between them. Germline-derived CDR1 and CDR2 are KGHDR and SFDVKD. The CDR3 region has the DNA TGTGCCACCAGTGGGGACGGCCCGAACACCGGGGAGCTGTTTTTT. Its protein product is CATSGDGPNTGELFF.

This clonotype was seen ten or more times. The V gene is TRBV30, the J gene TRBJ1-5; no clear D gene. V lost 1 base and J lost 6, with 10 bases in between. The CDR3 runs 13 residues. Germline loops: CDR1 GTSNPN, CDR2 SVGIG (reference sequence). CDR3 region: CAWSGAGGQPQHF. For the CDR3, the DNA is TGTGCCTGGAGTGGGGCAGGAGGTCAGCCCCAGCATTTT.

This clonotype has at least ten counts. The rearrangement joins TRBV19 to TRBJ2-1, with D perhaps matching TRBD2 (6 bases). V was pared by 1 base and J by 6 bases, with 10 bases between. This CDR3 contains 14 residues. Germline assignment: CDR1 LNHDA and CDR2 SQIVND (reference sequence). The CDR3 nucleotides are TGTGCCAGTAGTATAGCGGGAGCCGGCAATGAGCAGTTCTTC. Encoded protein: CASSIAGAGNEQFF. The whole variable domain, filled in from reference TRBV19 and TRBJ2-1, reads DGGITQSPKYLFRKEGQNVTLSCEQNLNHDAMYWYRQDPGQGLRLIYYSQIVNDFQKGDIAEGYSVSREKKESFPLTVTSAQKNPTAFYLCASSIAGAGNEQFFGPGTRLTVL.

About this clonotype itself: This sequence may be a read error, since a much larger clone differs from it by one base. The rearrangement joins TRBV18 to TRBJ2-1; tentatively, D is TRBD2 (6 bases). The V and J ends lost 5 bases and 6 bases respectively, with 14 bases between them. The CDR3 runs to 14 residues. The germline CDR1 and CDR2 sequences are KGHSH and LQKENI. The CDR3 sequence is CASSTAGPANEQFF. The CDR3 DNA follows: TGTGCCAGCTCAACTGCGGGACCGGCCAATGAGCAGTTCTTC.

This clonotype was counted ten times or more. This chain joins TRBV20-1 and TRBJ1-2; 7 bases fit TRBD1. V lost 0 bases to trimming and J lost 4 bases; unmatched junction nucleotides: 17. Germline assignment: CDR1 DFQATT and CDR2 SNEGSKA (reference sequence). The CDR3 length is 18 residues. The DNA for the CDR3 is TGCAGTGCTAGAGAGCCCGGCAGGGGGTTCCCAATAGGCTATGGCTACACCTTC. Translation: CSAREPGRGFPIGYGYTF.

A note on this clonotype: The CDR3 ends on some other residue instead of the conserved phenylalanine or tryptophan, so this is likely a read error. The chain has TRBV5-6 and TRBJ2-5; D uncertain. CDR1 is SGHDT and CDR2 is YYEEEE in the germline V gene. V was pared by 1 base and J by 1 base, with 8 bases between. The CDR3 is made up of 14 amino acids. CDR3 nucleotide sequence: TGTGCCAGCAGCTTGTCGGAGCCCCAAGAGACCCAGTACCTC. It is translated as CASSLSEPQETQYL.

V gene TRBV20-1 combines with J gene TRBJ2-7, with a weak D call TRBD2 (7 bases). This CDR3 is 14 amino acids long. Germline V lookup: CDR1 DFQATT, CDR2 SNEGSKA (reference sequence). Trimming stripped 5 bases from V and 4 bases from J, with 18 bases between. The CDR3 is CSALAAGAWYEQYF. CDR3 sequence (DNA): TGCAGTGCTCTAGCGGCAGGGGCTTGGTACGAGCAGTACTTC.

Concerning this clonotype: This clone may be a read error of a much larger clone one base away. This CDR3 fails to terminate in the conserved phenylalanine or tryptophan, so it likely reflects a read error. This sequence joins TRBV14 and TRBJ2-7; D is ambiguous. The CDR3 loop spans 13 amino acids. Per the germline V gene, CDR1 is SGHDN and CDR2 is FVKESK. V lost 4 bases to trimming and J lost 4 bases, with 11 bases between them. The CDR3 here is CASSPRRLYEQYS. The CDR3 DNA is TGTGCCAGCAGCCCAAGGAGATTATACGAGCAGTACTCC.

A word on this clonotype: A much larger clonotype is one base distant, so this may be a read error. Without the conserved terminal phenylalanine or tryptophan, this CDR3 likely stems from a read error. The chain combines TRBV28 with TRBJ1-5, with D unresolved. From germline, CDR1 is MDHEN and CDR2 SYDVKM. The V and J ends lost 1 base and 1 base respectively, with 5 bases between them. The CDR3 covers 14 residues. The CDR3 here is CASSLYESNQPQHS. DNA for the CDR3: TGTGCCAGCAGTTTATACGAAAGCAATCAGCCCCAGCATTCT.

This clonotype was found many times. For the CDR3, the DNA is TGTGCTAGTGGTTTGGTAGTTGACAGGTCCTCGAGTAATGAGCAGTTCTTC. Translating gives CASGLVVDRSSSNEQFF. The gene calls are TRBV12-5 and TRBJ2-1, with a weak D call TRBD1 (6 bases). CDR1 and CDR2 from the germline V gene are LGHNT and FRNRAP. This CDR3 has 17 residues. Trimming took 0 bases from V and 7 from J, leaving 19 bases between them.

The sample holds many counts of this clonotype. The rearrangement joins TRBV7-8 to TRBJ2-1, with D tentatively TRBD2 (5 bases). Deletions cut 0 bases from V and 0 bases from J, with 15 bases between. The germline V gene encodes CDR1 SGHVS and CDR2 FQNEAQ. The CDR3 length is 18 residues. The CDR3 DNA reads as TGTGCCAGCAGCTTAGCCACTACTAGTATCGTCTCCTACAATGAGCAGTTCTTC. Amino acid sequence: CASSLATTSIVSYNEQFF.

This clonotype showed up many times. This chain joins TRBV24-1 and TRBJ2-7, with D perhaps being TRBD1 or TRBD2 (5 bases each). The CDR3 is made up of 15 amino acids. The V end lost 5 bases, the J end lost 0 bases, and 13 bases lay between the germline ends. Germline CDR1 KGHDR, CDR2 SFDVKD. This CDR3 reads CATSVPAGTSYEQYF. The DNA of the CDR3 is TGTGCCACCAGTGTCCCGGCAGGGACCTCCTACGAGCAGTACTTC.

This chain connects TRBV29-1 to TRBJ2-2; D possibly corresponds to TRBD1 (5 bases). Deletions cut 3 bases from V and 3 bases from J, with 8 bases between. Germline-derived CDR1 and CDR2 are SQVTM and ANQGSEA. The CDR3 contains 13 residues. The CDR3 bases are TGCAGCGTTGACAGGGTAGACACCGGGGAGCTGTTTTTT. Its translation: CSVDRVDTGELFF.

This clonotype was counted many times. J is TRBJ2-2 and V is TRBV3-1; D call uncertain. This CDR3 region has 13 residues. Per germline, CDR1 LGHDT and CDR2 YNNKEL (reference sequence). Trimming removed 4 bases at V and 4 bases at J, with 7 bases between. Written as DNA, the CDR3 is TGTGCCAGCAGCCCAAGACCCACCGGGGAGCTGTTTTTT. Residues: CASSPRPTGELFF.

About this clonotype: A much more abundant neighbour one base away suggests this may be a read error. The chain uses TRBV30 and TRBJ1-2; TRBD1 is a possible D gene (5 bases). CDR3 length equals 15 residues. Trimming removed 3 bases from V and 4 bases from J, with 18 bases in between. Looked up from germline, CDR1 is GTSNPN and CDR2 is SVGIG (reference sequence). CDR3 coding DNA: TGTGCCTGGAGAGCGGCCCCCTGTGGGACCTATGGCTACACCTTC. Amino acids: CAWRAAPCGTYGYTF.